This T cell receptor beta chain was recovered during a study of blood T cells in healthy people across ages. Those donating, healthy Caucasian individuals from Russia, were aged about 6 to 95. The authors ran a second PCR of about 6 to 12 cycles using a sample-barcoded 5' primer and a J-beta primer mix. Every cDNA molecule bore a tag from a template-switch adaptor containing 12 random nucleotides. TCRdb fed the 5' RACE reads into MiXCR, producing one record per CDR3 protein. The sample lists around 800,000 distinct CDR3 sequences, more than 40% seen once, with about 21% in the top ten. CDR3 length: 17 residues. Germline loops: CDR1 SQVTM, CDR2 ANQGSEA. V gave up 4 bases and J gave up 0 bases; unmatched junction bases: 10. The table lists this clonotype with many counts.

This TCR was sampled from a man between 60 and 75 years old in good health. The V and J genes are TRBV29-1 and TRBJ2-1; 9 nucleotides line up with TRBD1. Input material: blood. DNA of the CDR3: TGCAGCGTTGTAGGGACAGGGACATTAAGCTCCTACAATGAGCAGTTCTTC. This gives the protein CSVVGTGTLSSYNEQFF.